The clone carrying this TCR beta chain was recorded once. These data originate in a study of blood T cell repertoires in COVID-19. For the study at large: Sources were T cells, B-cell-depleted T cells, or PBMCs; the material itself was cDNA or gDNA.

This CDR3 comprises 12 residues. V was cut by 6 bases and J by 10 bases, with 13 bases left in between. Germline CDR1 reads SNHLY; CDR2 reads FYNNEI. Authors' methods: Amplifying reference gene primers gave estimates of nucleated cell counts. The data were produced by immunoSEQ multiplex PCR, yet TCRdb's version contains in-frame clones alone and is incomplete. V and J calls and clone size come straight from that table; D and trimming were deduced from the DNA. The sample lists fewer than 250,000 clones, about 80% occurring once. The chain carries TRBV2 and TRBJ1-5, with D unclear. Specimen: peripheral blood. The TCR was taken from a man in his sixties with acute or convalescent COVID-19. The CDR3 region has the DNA TGTGCCAGCAGCTTTAATAATCTACCCCAGCATTTT. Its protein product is CASSFNNLPQHF.